The 8 T cell receptor beta chains given below trace back to one sample, sequenced in a study of CD8+ T cells in alopecia areata. RNA extraction was followed by reverse transcription into cDNA, which acted as the sequencing template. Assay: immunoSEQ multiplex PCR; the TCRdb copy retains only in-frame clones and omits some. The table records around 250,000 clones, under 70% of them present only once. Material: CD4+ T cells sorted from blood, obtained at week 0. These receptors were collected from a human donor with alopecia areata.

The sample holds a few counts of this clone. The V and J genes are TRBV2 and TRBJ2-6; D is possibly TRBD1 or TRBD2 (5 bases each). This CDR3 is built from 14 residues. Germline V gene data show CDR1 as SNHLY and CDR2 as FYNNEI. Between the trimmed V and J ends, which lost 6 bases and 1 base, there was a span of 7 bases. The CDR3 DNA follows: TGTGCCAGCAGCAGGGAGTCTGGGGCCAACGTCCTGACTTTC. Encoded protein: CASSRESGANVLTF. Complete variable domain (other parts from reference TRBV2 and TRBJ2-6): EPEVTQTPSHQVTQMGQEVILRCVPISNHLYFYWYRQILGQKVEFLVSFYNNEISEKSEIFDDQFSVERPDGSNFTLKIRSTKLEDSAMYFCASSRESGANVLTFGAGSRLTVL.

Only a few counts were recorded for this clone. In DNA form, the CDR3 reads TGTGCCAGCCCCGGGACAGGGTTTCATCTCAGGGGCTCTGGGGCCAACGTCCTGACTTTC. Protein: CASPGTGFHLRGSGANVLTF. The chain carries TRBV21-1 and TRBJ2-6; the D call TRBD1 from the table was never checked on the DNA. TRBV21-1 counts as a pseudogene. CDR3 length: 20 amino acids.

V usage is TRBV29-1 and J usage is TRBJ2-7, with D possibly TRBD2 on 5 matching bases. Germline V lookup: CDR1 SQVTM, CDR2 ANQGSEA. V was cut by 0 bases and J by 5 bases, with 11 bases left in between. The CDR3 length is 13 residues. The CDR3 sequence: CSVEDRGSHEQYF. The CDR3 DNA reads TGCAGCGTTGAAGACCGAGGGTCCCACGAGCAGTACTTC.

The chain employs TRBV27 and TRBJ1-1; a possible D gene is TRBD1 (5 bases). Trimming left V 2 bases short and J 1 base short, with 5 bases between. The CDR3 loop spans 13 amino acids. Germline lookup yields CDR1 MNHEY and CDR2 SMNVEV (reference sequence). The CDR3 DNA reads as TGTGCCAGCAGTTTAGGGGCGAACACTGAAGCTTTCTTT. It is translated as CASSLGANTEAFF.

The chain combines TRBV5-1 with TRBJ2-6; D ambiguous. Looked up from germline, CDR1 is SGHRS and CDR2 is YFSETQ. V was clipped by 4 bases and J by 0 bases, with 8 bases between them. The CDR3 runs to 15 residues. CDR3 residues: CASSTPLSGANVLTF. CDR3 DNA sequence: TGCGCCAGCAGCACTCCCCTCTCTGGGGCCAACGTCCTGACTTTC.

The rearrangement uses TRBV29-1 and TRBJ1-1; tentative D call: TRBD1 (6 bases). The CDR3 consists of 13 residues. CDR1 SQVTM and CDR2 ANQGSEA come from the germline V gene. V dropped 5 bases and J dropped 4 bases, with 14 bases sitting between them. The CDR3 protein is CSVRRGASTEAFF. The DNA for the CDR3 is TGCAGCGTTCGGCGGGGGGCTTCCACTGAAGCTTTCTTT.

This clone has only a few counts. The chain is built from TRBV29-1 and TRBJ2-1; 7 nucleotides agree with TRBD1. The J segment lost 7 bases and the V segment lost 3 bases, leaving 3 bases of the junction unmatched. CDR1 and CDR2 from the germline V gene are SQVTM and ANQGSEA. The CDR3 covers 12 residues. The CDR3 sequence is CSVDDRVNEQFF. CDR3 sequence (DNA): TGCAGCGTTGATGACAGGGTGAATGAGCAGTTCTTC.

V usage is TRBV14 and J usage is TRBJ2-1; D tentatively reads TRBD1 or TRBD2 (5 bases each). With 1 base removed from V and 10 bases from J, the gap between germline ends came to 11 bases. Germline assignment: CDR1 SGHDN and CDR2 FVKESK. This CDR3 comprises 13 residues. As DNA, the CDR3 is TGTGCCAGCAGCCAAGTTCGGGGCGGGGAGCAGTTCTTC. Encoded protein: CASSQVRGGEQFF.